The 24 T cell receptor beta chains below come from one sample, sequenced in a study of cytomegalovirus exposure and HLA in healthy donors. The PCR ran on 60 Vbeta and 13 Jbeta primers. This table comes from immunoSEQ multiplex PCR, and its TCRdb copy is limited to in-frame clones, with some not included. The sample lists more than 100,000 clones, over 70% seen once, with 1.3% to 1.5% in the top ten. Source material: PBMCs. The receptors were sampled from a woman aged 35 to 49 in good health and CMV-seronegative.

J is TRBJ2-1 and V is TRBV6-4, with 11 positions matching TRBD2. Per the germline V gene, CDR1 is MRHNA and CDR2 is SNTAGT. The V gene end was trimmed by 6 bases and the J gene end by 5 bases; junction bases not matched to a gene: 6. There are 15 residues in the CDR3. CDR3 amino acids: CASRSGLAGNNEQFF. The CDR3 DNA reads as TGTGCCAGCAGGAGTGGACTAGCGGGCAACAATGAGCAGTTCTTC.

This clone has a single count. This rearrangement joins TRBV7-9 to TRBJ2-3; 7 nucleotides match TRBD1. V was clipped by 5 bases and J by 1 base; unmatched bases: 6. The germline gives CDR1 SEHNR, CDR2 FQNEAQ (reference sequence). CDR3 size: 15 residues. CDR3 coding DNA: TGTGCCAGCAGCCCCCGACAGGGACGCACAGATACGCAGTATTTT. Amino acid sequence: CASSPRQGRTDTQYF.

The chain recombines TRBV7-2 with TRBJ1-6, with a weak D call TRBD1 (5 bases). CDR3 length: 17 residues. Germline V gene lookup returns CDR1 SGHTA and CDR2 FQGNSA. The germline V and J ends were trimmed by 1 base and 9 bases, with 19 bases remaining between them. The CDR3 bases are TGTGCCAGCAGCTTAGAGTCGGTGGGGGGAGTCGGTTCACCCCTCCACTTT. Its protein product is CASSLESVGGVGSPLHF. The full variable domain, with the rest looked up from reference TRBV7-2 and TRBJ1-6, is GAGVSQSPSNKVTEKGKDVELRCDPISGHTALYWYRQSLGQGLEFLIYFQGNSAPDKSGLPSDRFSAERTGGSVSTLTIQRTQQEDSAVYLCASSLESVGGVGSPLHFGNGTRLTVT.

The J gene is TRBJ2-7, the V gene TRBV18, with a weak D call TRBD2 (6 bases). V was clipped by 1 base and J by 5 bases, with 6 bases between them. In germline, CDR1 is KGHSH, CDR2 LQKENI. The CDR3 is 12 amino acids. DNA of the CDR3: TGTGCCAGCTCACCACGGGGGGACGAGCAGTACTTC. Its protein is CASSPRGDEQYF. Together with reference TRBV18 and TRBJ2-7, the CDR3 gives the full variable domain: NAGVMQNPRHLVRRRGQEARLRCSPMKGHSHVYWYRQLPEEGLKFMVYLQKENIIDESGMPKERFSAEFPKEGPSILRIQQVVRGDSAAYFCASSPRGDEQYFGPGTRLTVT.

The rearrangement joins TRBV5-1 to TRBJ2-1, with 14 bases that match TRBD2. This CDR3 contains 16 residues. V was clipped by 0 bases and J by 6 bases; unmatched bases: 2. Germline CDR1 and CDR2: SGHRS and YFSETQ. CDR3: CASSLGGTSGGNEQFF. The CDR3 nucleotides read TGCGCCAGCAGCTTGGGCGGGACTAGCGGGGGCAATGAGCAGTTCTTC.

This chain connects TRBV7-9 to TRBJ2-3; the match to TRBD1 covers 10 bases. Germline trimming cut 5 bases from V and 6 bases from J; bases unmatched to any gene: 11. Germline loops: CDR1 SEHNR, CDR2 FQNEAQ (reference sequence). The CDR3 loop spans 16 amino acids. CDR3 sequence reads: CASSLGQTGGGDTQYF. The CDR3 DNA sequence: TGTGCCAGCAGCCTTGGGCAGACAGGGGGCGGGGATACGCAGTATTTT.

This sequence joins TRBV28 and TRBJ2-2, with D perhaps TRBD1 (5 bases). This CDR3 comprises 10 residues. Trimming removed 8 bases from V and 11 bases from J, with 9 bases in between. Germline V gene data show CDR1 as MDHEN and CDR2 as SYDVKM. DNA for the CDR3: TGTGCCAGCGGACACGGAGAGCTGTTTTTT. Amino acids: CASGHGELFF.

The chain's CDR3 is CASSFPRAENGYTF. Written as DNA, the CDR3 is TGTGCCAGCAGTTTCCCCAGGGCTGAAAATGGCTACACCTTC. V and J are TRBV28 and TRBJ1-2, with TRBD1 as a possible D gene (5 bases). V lost 3 bases to trimming and J lost 6 bases, with 14 bases between them. Per the germline V gene, CDR1 is MDHEN and CDR2 is SYDVKM. The CDR3 spans 14 residues.

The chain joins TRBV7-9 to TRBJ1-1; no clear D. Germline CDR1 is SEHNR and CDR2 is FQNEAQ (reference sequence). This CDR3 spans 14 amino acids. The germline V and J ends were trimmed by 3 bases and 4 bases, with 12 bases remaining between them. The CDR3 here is CASSFLYGSTEAFF. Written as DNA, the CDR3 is TGTGCCAGCAGCTTTTTATACGGGTCCACTGAAGCTTTCTTT.

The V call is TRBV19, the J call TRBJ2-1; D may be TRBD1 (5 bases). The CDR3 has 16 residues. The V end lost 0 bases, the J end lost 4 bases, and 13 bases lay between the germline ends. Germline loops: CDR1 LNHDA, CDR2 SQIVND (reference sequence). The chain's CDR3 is CASSIESRQGYNEQFF. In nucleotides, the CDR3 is TGTGCCAGTAGTATAGAATCCAGGCAGGGATACAATGAGCAGTTCTTC.

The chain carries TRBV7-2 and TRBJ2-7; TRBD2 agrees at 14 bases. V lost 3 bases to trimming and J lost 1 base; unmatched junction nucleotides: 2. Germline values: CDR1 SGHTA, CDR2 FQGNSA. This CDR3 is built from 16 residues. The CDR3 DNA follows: TGTGCCAGCAGCTTCGGACTAGCGGGGGGTTCCTACGAGCAGTACTTC. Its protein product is CASSFGLAGGSYEQYF.

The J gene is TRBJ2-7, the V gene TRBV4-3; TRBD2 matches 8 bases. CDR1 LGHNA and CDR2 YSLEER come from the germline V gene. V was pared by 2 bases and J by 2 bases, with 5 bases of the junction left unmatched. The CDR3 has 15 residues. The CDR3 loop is CASSQLAGGPYEQYF. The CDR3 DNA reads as TGCGCCAGCAGCCAACTCGCGGGGGGCCCCTACGAGCAGTACTTC.

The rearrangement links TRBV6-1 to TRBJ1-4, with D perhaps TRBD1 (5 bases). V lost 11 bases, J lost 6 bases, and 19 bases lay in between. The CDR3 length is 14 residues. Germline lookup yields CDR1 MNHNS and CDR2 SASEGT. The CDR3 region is CARGGSLLYEKLFF. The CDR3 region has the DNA TGTGCCCGGGGGGGGAGCCTTCTCTATGAAAAACTGTTTTTT.

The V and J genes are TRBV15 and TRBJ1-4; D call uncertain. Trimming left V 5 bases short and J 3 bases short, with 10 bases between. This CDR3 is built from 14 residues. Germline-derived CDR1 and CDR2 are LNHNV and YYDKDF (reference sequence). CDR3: CATSLSAANEKLFF. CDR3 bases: TGTGCCACCAGCCTCAGTGCGGCTAATGAAAAACTGTTTTTT.

The CDR3 nucleotides are TGTGCCAGCAGTTACTCGAGTACCAGGATCGAGCAGTACTTC. Translation gives CASSYSSTRIEQYF. This sequence joins TRBV6-5 and TRBJ2-7; no firm D call. The CDR3 totals 14 residues. Germline lookup yields CDR1 MNHEY and CDR2 SVGAGI. Trimming left V 0 bases short and J 6 bases short, with 12 bases between.

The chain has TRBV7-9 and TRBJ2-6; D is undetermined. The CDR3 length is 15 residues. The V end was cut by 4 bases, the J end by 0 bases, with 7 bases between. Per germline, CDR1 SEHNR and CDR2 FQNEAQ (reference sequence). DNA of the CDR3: TGTGCCAGCAGCTCCGAGTACTCTGGGGCCAACGTCCTGACTTTC. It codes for CASSSEYSGANVLTF.

The chain's CDR3 is CASSLALGQGGGDTEAFF. The CDR3 DNA follows: TGTGCCAGCAGCTTAGCGCTCGGACAGGGCGGCGGGGACACTGAAGCTTTCTTT. The chain recombines TRBV7-2 with TRBJ1-1, with 8 bases that match TRBD1. CDR3 length: 18 residues. Germline loops: CDR1 SGHTA, CDR2 FQGNSA. The V segment lost 0 bases and the J segment 3 bases; nucleotides outside the gene matches: 12. Combining the CDR3 with reference TRBV7-2 and TRBJ1-1 gives the whole variable domain GAGVSQSPSNKVTEKGKDVELRCDPISGHTALYWYRQSLGQGLEFLIYFQGNSAPDKSGLPSDRFSAERTGGSVSTLTIQRTQQEDSAVYLCASSLALGQGGGDTEAFFGQGTRLTVV.

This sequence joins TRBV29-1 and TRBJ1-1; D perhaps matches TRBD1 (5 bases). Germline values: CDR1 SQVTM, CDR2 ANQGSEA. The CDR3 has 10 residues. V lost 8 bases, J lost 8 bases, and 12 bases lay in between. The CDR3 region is CSHGQCEAFF. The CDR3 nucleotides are TGCAGCCATGGACAATGCGAAGCTTTCTTT.

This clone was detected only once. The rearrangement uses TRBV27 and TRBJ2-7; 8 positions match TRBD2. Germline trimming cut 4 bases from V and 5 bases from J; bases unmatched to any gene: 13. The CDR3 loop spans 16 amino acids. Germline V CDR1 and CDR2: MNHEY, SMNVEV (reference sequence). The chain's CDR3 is CASSSASGLGLHEQYF. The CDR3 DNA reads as TGTGCCAGCAGTTCCGCTAGCGGGCTAGGTCTCCACGAGCAGTACTTC.

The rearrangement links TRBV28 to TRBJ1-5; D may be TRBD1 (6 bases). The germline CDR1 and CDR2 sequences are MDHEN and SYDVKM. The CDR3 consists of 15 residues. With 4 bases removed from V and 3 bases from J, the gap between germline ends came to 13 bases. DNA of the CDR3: TGTGCCAGCAGTTCCCTCGGACAGCTCAATCAGCCCCAGCATTTT. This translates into CASSSLGQLNQPQHF.

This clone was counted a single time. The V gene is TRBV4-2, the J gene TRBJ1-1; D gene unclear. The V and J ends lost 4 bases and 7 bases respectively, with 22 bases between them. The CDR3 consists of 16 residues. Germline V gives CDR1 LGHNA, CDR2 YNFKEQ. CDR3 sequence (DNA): TGTGCCAGCAGCCTCCCCGCGCAAAGAGGGATCGGTGAAGCTTTCTTT. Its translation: CASSLPAQRGIGEAFF.

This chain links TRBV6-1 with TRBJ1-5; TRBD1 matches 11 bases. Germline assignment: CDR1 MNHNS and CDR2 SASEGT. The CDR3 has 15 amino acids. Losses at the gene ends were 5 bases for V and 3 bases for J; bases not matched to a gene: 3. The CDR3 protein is CASSPGQGANQPQHF. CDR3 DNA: TGTGCCAGCAGTCCTGGACAGGGGGCCAATCAGCCCCAGCATTTT.

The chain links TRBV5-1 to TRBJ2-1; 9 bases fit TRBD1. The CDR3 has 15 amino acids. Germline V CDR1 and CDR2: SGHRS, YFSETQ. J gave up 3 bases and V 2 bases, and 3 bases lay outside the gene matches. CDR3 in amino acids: CASSLGTGNYNEQFF. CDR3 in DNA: TGCGCCAGCAGCTTAGGGACAGGGAACTACAATGAGCAGTTCTTC.

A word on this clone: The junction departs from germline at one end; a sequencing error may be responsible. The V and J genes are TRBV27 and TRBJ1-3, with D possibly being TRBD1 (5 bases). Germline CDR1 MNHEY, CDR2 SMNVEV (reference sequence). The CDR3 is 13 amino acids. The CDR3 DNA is TGTGCCAGCGGTTTCCAGGGAACCGACACCATATATTTT. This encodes CASGFQGTDTIYF.